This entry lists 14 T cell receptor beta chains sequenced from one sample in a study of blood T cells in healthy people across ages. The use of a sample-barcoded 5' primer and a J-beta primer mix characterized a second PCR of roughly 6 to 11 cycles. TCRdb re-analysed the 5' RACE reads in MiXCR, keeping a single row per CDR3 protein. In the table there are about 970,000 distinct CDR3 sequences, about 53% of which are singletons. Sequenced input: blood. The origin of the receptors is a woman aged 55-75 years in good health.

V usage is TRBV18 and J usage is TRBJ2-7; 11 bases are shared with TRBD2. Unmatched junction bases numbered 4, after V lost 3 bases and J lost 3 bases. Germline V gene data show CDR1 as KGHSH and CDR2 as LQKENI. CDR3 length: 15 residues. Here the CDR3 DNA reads TGTGCCAGCTCACCGGAGACTAGCGGGGACTACGAGCAGTACTTC. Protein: CASSPETSGDYEQYF.

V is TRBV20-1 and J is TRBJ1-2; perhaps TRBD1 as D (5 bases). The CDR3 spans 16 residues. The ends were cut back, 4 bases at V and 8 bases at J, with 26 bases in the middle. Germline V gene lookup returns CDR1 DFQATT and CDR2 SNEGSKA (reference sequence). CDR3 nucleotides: TGCAGTGCTAAGGGGCTAGACCCGGCCCTGCGAGCGGGCTACACCTTC. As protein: CSAKGLDPALRAGYTF.

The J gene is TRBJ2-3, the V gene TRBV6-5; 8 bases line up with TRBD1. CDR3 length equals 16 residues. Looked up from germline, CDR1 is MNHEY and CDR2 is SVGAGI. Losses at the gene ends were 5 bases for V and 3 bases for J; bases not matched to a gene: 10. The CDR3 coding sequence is TGTGCCAGCAGTGTACAGGGGGTGATCGGGACAGATACGCAGTATTTT. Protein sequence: CASSVQGVIGTDTQYF.

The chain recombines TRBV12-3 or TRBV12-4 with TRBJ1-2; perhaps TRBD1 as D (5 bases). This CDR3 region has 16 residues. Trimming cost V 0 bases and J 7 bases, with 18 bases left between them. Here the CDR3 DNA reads TGTGCCAGCAGTTTAGCTATTGGGCAGGGAGGTGTTGGCTACACCTTC. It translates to CASSLAIGQGGVGYTF.

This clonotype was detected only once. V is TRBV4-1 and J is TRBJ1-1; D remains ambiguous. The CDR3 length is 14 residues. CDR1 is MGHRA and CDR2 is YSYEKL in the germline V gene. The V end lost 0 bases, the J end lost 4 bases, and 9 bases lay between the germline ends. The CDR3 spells CASSQEWRVTEAFF. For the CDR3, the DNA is TGCGCCAGCAGCCAAGAATGGAGGGTCACTGAAGCTTTCTTT.

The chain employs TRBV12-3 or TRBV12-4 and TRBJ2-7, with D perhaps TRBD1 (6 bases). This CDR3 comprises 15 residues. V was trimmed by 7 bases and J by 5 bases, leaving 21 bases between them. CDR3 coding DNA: TGTGCCAGCAAAAAGTCAGGAAGGCCAGGGGACGAGCAGTACTTC. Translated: CASKKSGRPGDEQYF.

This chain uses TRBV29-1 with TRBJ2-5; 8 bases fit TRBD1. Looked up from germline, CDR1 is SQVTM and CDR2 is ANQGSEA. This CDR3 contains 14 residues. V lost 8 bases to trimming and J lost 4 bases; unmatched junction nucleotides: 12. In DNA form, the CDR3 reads TGCAGCTACGCCGGGACAGGAGCTCCAGAGACCCAGTACTTC. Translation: CSYAGTGAPETQYF.

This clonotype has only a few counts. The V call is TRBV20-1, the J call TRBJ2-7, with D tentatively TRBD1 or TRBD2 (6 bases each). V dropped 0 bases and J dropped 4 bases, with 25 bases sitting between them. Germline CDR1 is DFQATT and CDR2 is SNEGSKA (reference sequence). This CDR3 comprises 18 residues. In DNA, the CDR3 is TGCAGTGCTAGAGATGGGGCTAGCGACCAGGGGATGGTGTACGAGCAGTACTTC. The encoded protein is CSARDGASDQGMVYEQYF.

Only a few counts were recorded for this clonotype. This CDR3 is CASTQQGGPYEQYF. CDR3 nucleotides: TGTGCCAGCACCCAACAGGGGGGGCCCTACGAGCAGTACTTC. The chain links TRBV28 to TRBJ2-7, with D possibly TRBD1 on 8 matching bases. Germline V lookup: CDR1 MDHEN, CDR2 SYDVKM. The CDR3 is made up of 14 amino acids. Trimming pared 7 bases from V and 2 bases from J, leaving 15 bases between.

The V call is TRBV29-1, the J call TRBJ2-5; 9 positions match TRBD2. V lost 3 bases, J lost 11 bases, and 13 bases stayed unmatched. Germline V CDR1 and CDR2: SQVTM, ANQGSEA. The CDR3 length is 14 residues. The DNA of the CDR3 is TGCAGCGTTGACGTAGCGGGAGTAGTTAATGAGCAGTACTTC. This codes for CSVDVAGVVNEQYF.

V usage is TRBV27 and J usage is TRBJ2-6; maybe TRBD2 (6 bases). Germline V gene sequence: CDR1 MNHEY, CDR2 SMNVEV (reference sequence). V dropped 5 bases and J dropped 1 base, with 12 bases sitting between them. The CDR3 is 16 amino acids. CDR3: CASSKGLTSGANVLTF. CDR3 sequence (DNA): TGTGCCAGCAGTAAGGGACTGACGTCTGGGGCCAACGTCCTGACTTTC.

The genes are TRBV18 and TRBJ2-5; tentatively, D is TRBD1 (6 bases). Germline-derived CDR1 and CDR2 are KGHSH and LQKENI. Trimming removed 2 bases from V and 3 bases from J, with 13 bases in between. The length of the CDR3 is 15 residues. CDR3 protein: CASSPLAGDKETQYF. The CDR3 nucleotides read TGTGCCAGCTCACCATTGGCAGGGGACAAAGAGACCCAGTACTTC.

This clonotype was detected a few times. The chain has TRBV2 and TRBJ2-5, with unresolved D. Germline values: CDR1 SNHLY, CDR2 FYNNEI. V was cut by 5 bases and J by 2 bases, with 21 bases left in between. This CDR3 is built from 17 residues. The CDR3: CASSPREAGVGQETQYF. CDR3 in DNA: TGTGCCAGCAGTCCTCGAGAAGCCGGTGTGGGGCAAGAGACCCAGTACTTC. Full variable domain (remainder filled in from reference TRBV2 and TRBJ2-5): EPEVTQTPSHQVTQMGQEVILRCVPISNHLYFYWYRQILGQKVEFLVSFYNNEISEKSEIFDDQFSVERPDGSNFTLKIRSTKLEDSAMYFCASSPREAGVGQETQYFGPGTRLLVL.

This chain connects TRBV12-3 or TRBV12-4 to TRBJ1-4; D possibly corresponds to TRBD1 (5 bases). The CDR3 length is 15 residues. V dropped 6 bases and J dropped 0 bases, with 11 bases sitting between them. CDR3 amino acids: CASSGWGSTNEKLFF. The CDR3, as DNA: TGTGCCAGCAGCGGATGGGGGTCAACTAATGAAAAACTGTTTTTT.